These 32 T cell receptor beta chains were sequenced from one sample in a study of OX40 agonist ivuxolimab in advanced cancers. Here immunoSEQ multiplex PCR was the method, and the copy in TCRdb shows in-frame clones only, minus some. The table shows 15,000 to 20,000 clones, with almost 95% occurring only once. Specimen: CD4+ or CD8+ T cells sorted from blood, collected in a trial of the OX40 agonist ivuxolimab. The receptors here all came from an adult with an advanced solid tumor such as melanoma, head and neck, liver or kidney cancer.

This clone showed up just once. This chain uses TRBV5-5 with TRBJ2-7; D gene ambiguous. Germline CDR1 and CDR2: SGHKS and YYEKEE (reference sequence). V gave up 4 bases and J gave up 2 bases, with 7 bases separating them. The CDR3 is 12 amino acids. CDR3 region: CASSRAPYEQYF. In DNA, the CDR3 is TGTGCCAGCAGCCGGGCCCCCTACGAGCAGTACTTC.

The chain joins TRBV5-6 to TRBJ1-2; no firm D call. Trimming pared 4 bases from V and 2 bases from J, leaving 12 bases between. Germline CDR1 SGHDT, CDR2 YYEEEE. The CDR3 is 14 amino acids. The DNA for the CDR3 is TGTGCCAGCAGCCAGGACCCCACCAACTATGGCTACACCTTC. It yields the protein CASSQDPTNYGYTF.

The CDR3 DNA reads TGTGCCAGCAGTTTATATCCTGGGTCCTCAACCTACAATGAGCAGTTCTTC. It translates to CASSLYPGSSTYNEQFF. This chain links TRBV27 with TRBJ2-1; D unresolved. Per germline, CDR1 MNHEY and CDR2 SMNVEV (reference sequence). The CDR3 consists of 17 residues. V was shortened by 1 base and J by 2 bases, with 15 bases between the two germline ends.

This rearrangement joins TRBV7-3 to TRBJ2-3; D unclear. The V gene's germline CDR1 is SGHTA and CDR2 FQGTGA. This CDR3 is 14 amino acids long. The V end lost 5 bases, the J end lost 5 bases, and 14 bases lay between the germline ends. This CDR3 is CASSPGLLGDTQYF. The CDR3 DNA follows: TGTGCCAGCAGCCCAGGTCTACTGGGAGATACGCAGTATTTT. The variable domain in full, with the rest retrieved from reference TRBV7-3 and TRBJ2-3, is GAGVSQTPSNKVTEKGKYVELRCDPISGHTALYWYRQSLGQGPEFLIYFQGTGAADDSGLPNDRFFAVRPEGSVSTLKIQRTERGDSAVYLCASSPGLLGDTQYFGPGTRLTVL.

This chain links TRBV10-3 with TRBJ1-2; 10 bases map to TRBD1. Trimming took 6 bases from V and 6 from J; bases not matched to a gene: 4. From germline, CDR1 is ENHRY and CDR2 SYGVKD. The CDR3 has 13 residues. This CDR3 is CAIRPGTGDGYTF. CDR3 coding DNA: TGTGCCATCAGACCCGGGACAGGGGATGGCTACACCTTC.

V and J are TRBV27 and TRBJ1-1, with 7 positions matching TRBD1. Germline CDR1 is MNHEY and CDR2 is SMNVEV (reference sequence). The CDR3 runs to 16 residues. The J segment lost 0 bases and the V segment lost 0 bases, leaving 4 bases of the junction unmatched. The CDR3 sequence is CASSLSSGTVNTEAFF. CDR3 DNA sequence: TGTGCCAGCAGTTTATCTTCCGGGACAGTGAACACTGAAGCTTTCTTT.

The gene calls are TRBV11-2 and TRBJ2-7, with D tentatively TRBD1 or TRBD2 (5 bases each). The CDR3 is 14 amino acids. Trimming pared 3 bases from V and 2 bases from J, leaving 11 bases between. Germline lookup yields CDR1 SGHAT and CDR2 FQNNGV. The CDR3 DNA reads TGTGCCAGCAGCTTCGGGACGGGCCCCTACGAGCAGTACTTC. Residues: CASSFGTGPYEQYF.

The chain joins TRBV2 to TRBJ1-2; no clear D gene. V was shortened by 3 bases and J by 0 bases, with 8 bases between the two germline ends. The CDR3 has 14 amino acids. In germline, CDR1 is SNHLY, CDR2 FYNNEI. The CDR3 here is CASSDLDPNYGYTF. The CDR3 DNA reads TGTGCCAGCAGTGATCTGGACCCTAACTATGGCTACACCTTC.

The CDR3 protein is CASSLEGNYEQYF. CDR3 coding DNA: TGTGCCAGCAGCTTAGAGGGTAACTACGAGCAGTACTTC. V gene TRBV7-8 combines with J gene TRBJ2-7; no firm D call. The CDR3 is 13 amino acids. Trimming shortened V by 1 base and J by 3 bases, and 7 bases separated the two germline ends. Per the germline V gene, CDR1 is SGHVS and CDR2 is FQNEAQ. Full variable domain (rest looked up from reference TRBV7-8 and TRBJ2-7): GAGVSQSPRYKVAKRGQDVALRCDPISGHVSLFWYQQALGQGPEFLTYFQNEAQLDKSGLPSDRFFAERPEGSVSTLKIQRTQQEDSAVYLCASSLEGNYEQYFGPGTRLTVT.

The chain employs TRBV28 and TRBJ1-2; D is ambiguous. Germline-derived CDR1 and CDR2 are MDHEN and SYDVKM. V lost 6 bases and J 0 bases, leaving 8 bases between the germline ends. This CDR3 region has 13 residues. The CDR3 region is CASRNRPNYGYTF. CDR3 DNA: TGTGCCAGCAGGAACAGACCTAACTATGGCTACACCTTC.

The chain combines TRBV7-9 with TRBJ2-5, with 14 bases that match TRBD2. The CDR3 sequence is 17 residues long. Germline V lookup: CDR1 SEHNR, CDR2 FQNEAQ (reference sequence). The junction had 8 bases not matched to a gene; V was cut back by 5 bases and J by 3 bases. Here the CDR3 reads CASSQTAGLAGEETQYF. The CDR3 region has the DNA TGTGCCAGCAGCCAGACGGCGGGACTAGCGGGAGAAGAGACCCAGTACTTC.

The chain joins TRBV28 to TRBJ2-5; TRBD2 aligns across 15 bases. The J segment lost 4 bases and the V segment lost 3 bases, leaving 9 bases of the junction unmatched. The length of the CDR3 is 18 residues. CDR1 and CDR2 from the germline V gene are MDHEN and SYDVKM. The CDR3 nucleotides are TGTGCCAGCAGTTTCAGCCGAGGACTAGCGGGAGGGACAGAGACCCAGTACTTC. Translating it yields CASSFSRGLAGGTETQYF.

V usage is TRBV9 and J usage is TRBJ2-5; 9 positions match TRBD2. This CDR3 comprises 15 residues. V was clipped by 3 bases and J by 2 bases; unmatched bases: 5. The germline V gene encodes CDR1 SGDLS and CDR2 YYNGEE. The CDR3 DNA follows: TGTGCCAGCAGCGCGAACCTAGCGGGGCAAGAGACCCAGTACTTC. Protein product: CASSANLAGQETQYF.

The chain uses TRBV7-6 and TRBJ1-1; TRBD1 might be the D (5 bases). V was trimmed by 5 bases and J by 7 bases, leaving 20 bases between them. The CDR3 length is 15 residues. From germline, CDR1 is SGHVS and CDR2 FNYEAQ. CDR3 sequence reads: CASSRFDVRGGEAFF. The CDR3 nucleotides read TGTGCCAGCAGCCGATTCGACGTCCGGGGGGGTGAAGCTTTCTTT.

J is TRBJ1-1 and V is TRBV20-1; D gene unclear. The CDR3 is 11 residues long. Germline CDR1 reads DFQATT; CDR2 reads SNEGSKA (reference sequence). Trimming cost V 5 bases and J 4 bases, with 8 bases left between them. The CDR3 bases are TGCAGTGCTTCCCTAGTCACTGAAGCTTTCTTT. The encoded protein is CSASLVTEAFF.

This chain uses TRBV29-1 with TRBJ2-5; D perhaps matches TRBD2 (5 bases). V lost 6 bases and J lost 4, with 12 bases in between. CDR3 size: 12 residues. From germline, CDR1 is SQVTM and CDR2 ANQGSEA. The CDR3 spells CSVRTEGETQYF. CDR3 nucleotide sequence: TGCAGCGTCCGGACTGAGGGAGAGACCCAGTACTTC.

This chain links TRBV19 with TRBJ2-7, with no clear D. CDR3 length: 15 residues. The germline gives CDR1 LNHDA, CDR2 SQIVND (reference sequence). The ends were cut back, 6 bases at V and 0 bases at J, with 15 bases in the middle. The CDR3 loop is CASSPDTGGSYEQYF. CDR3 DNA: TGTGCCAGTAGCCCTGATACCGGCGGCTCCTACGAGCAGTACTTC.

In this sample, this clone turned up once. The gene calls are TRBV9 and TRBJ2-3; no clear D gene. Trimming took off 2 bases at V and 5 bases at J, with 15 bases between the two ends. This CDR3 is 15 amino acids long. The germline gives CDR1 SGDLS, CDR2 YYNGEE. The CDR3 is CASSVGGTEVDTQYF. CDR3 DNA: TGTGCCAGCAGCGTGGGCGGAACTGAGGTAGATACGCAGTATTTT.

The gene calls are TRBV4-1 and TRBJ2-3; 7 bases line up with TRBD2. V was clipped by 1 base and J by 4 bases; unmatched bases: 11. CDR1 and CDR2 (germline): MGHRA, YSYEKL. The CDR3 is 17 amino acids. DNA for the CDR3: TGCGCCAGCAGCCAAGTAAAGCGGGAACTGTTCCCAGATACGCAGTATTTT. Encoded protein: CASSQVKRELFPDTQYF.

The chain employs TRBV7-9 and TRBJ2-1; D unresolved. Germline values: CDR1 SEHNR, CDR2 FQNEAQ (reference sequence). Trimming stripped 1 base from V and 1 base from J, with 17 bases between. The CDR3 length is 18 residues. CDR3 sequence (DNA): TGTGCCAGCAGCTTAGTCGCGGCGGACCGACCATCCTACAATGAGCAGTTCTTC. This translates into CASSLVAADRPSYNEQFF.

Comment on this clone: Other DNA sequences in this specimen translate into the identical CDR3. V and J are TRBV25-1 and TRBJ2-3, with 10 bases lining up with TRBD2. The junction had 5 bases not matched to a gene; V was cut back by 8 bases and J by 3 bases. Germline V lookup: CDR1 MGHDK, CDR2 SYGVNS. The CDR3 runs to 14 residues. The CDR3 DNA reads as TGTGCCAGCGGGACTAGCGCCTCTACAGATACGCAGTATTTT. Protein product: CASGTSASTDTQYF. The full variable domain, with the rest looked up from reference TRBV25-1 and TRBJ2-3, is EADIYQTPRYLVIGTGKKITLECSQTMGHDKMYWYQQDPGMELHLIHYSYGVNSTEKGDLSSESTVSRIRTEHFPLTLESARPSHTSQYLCASGTSASTDTQYFGPGTRLTVL.

The table lists this clone with a count of one. Other nucleotide sequences from this sample produce the same CDR3. V and J are TRBV15 and TRBJ1-6, with a weak D call TRBD1 (6 bases). CDR1 LNHNV and CDR2 YYDKDF come from the germline V gene (reference sequence). The CDR3 length is 14 residues. The V and J ends lost 6 bases and 10 bases respectively, with 16 bases between them. As DNA, the CDR3 is TGTGCCACCAGGGCTGGACAGCCTGGCTCACCCCTCCACTTT. This gives the protein CATRAGQPGSPLHF.

The chain joins TRBV19 to TRBJ2-3; D is ambiguous. V was pared by 3 bases and J by 0 bases, with 7 bases between. Germline V gives CDR1 LNHDA, CDR2 SQIVND (reference sequence). The CDR3 has 14 residues. Here the CDR3 DNA reads TGTGCCAGTAGTATTCAAACTAGCACAGATACGCAGTATTTT. Its protein is CASSIQTSTDTQYF.

The chain is built from TRBV7-9 and TRBJ1-1; the D is unclear. CDR1 is SEHNR and CDR2 is FQNEAQ in the germline V gene (reference sequence). The CDR3 covers 12 residues. Trimming removed 1 base from V and 7 bases from J, with 7 bases in between. The CDR3 region is CASSLGVVEAFF. The CDR3 coding sequence is TGTGCCAGCAGCTTAGGGGTGGTTGAAGCTTTCTTT. Based on the CDR3 plus reference TRBV7-9 and TRBJ1-1, the full variable domain is DTGVSQNPRHKITKRGQNVTFRCDPISEHNRLYWYRQTLGQGPEFLTYFQNEAQLEKSRLLSDRFSAERPKGSFSTLEIQRTEQGDSAMYLCASSLGVVEAFFGQGTRLTVV.

The V and J genes are TRBV9 and TRBJ1-2; TRBD1 might be the D (5 bases). The V gene's germline CDR1 is SGDLS and CDR2 YYNGEE. The CDR3 is 14 residues long. Trimming shortened V by 0 bases and J by 2 bases, and 8 bases separated the two germline ends. In nucleotides, the CDR3 is TGTGCCAGCAGCGTAGGGGCAGGGAACTATGGCTACACCTTC. This gives the protein CASSVGAGNYGYTF.

The DNA of the CDR3 is TGTGCCAGCAGCCCCACTGGGGGTGCCGAAAATGAAAAACTGTTTTTT. As protein: CASSPTGGAENEKLFF. This chain connects TRBV7-6 to TRBJ1-4; D perhaps matches TRBD1 (5 bases). The CDR3 has 16 amino acids. The V end lost 5 bases, the J end lost 5 bases, and 18 bases lay between the germline ends. Germline V CDR1 and CDR2: SGHVS, FNYEAQ.

In this sample, this clone turned up a few times. This chain links TRBV5-4 with TRBJ1-1, with D possibly matching TRBD1 (5 bases). Germline V gene sequence: CDR1 SGHNT, CDR2 YYREEE (reference sequence). The CDR3 is 14 amino acids. Trimming took off 0 bases at V and 3 bases at J, with 9 bases between the two ends. CDR3 in DNA: TGTGCCAGCAGCTTGGATCCGGGGGACACTGAAGCTTTCTTT. Translation: CASSLDPGDTEAFF.

V and J are TRBV11-3 and TRBJ2-1, with a tentative D call TRBD2 (6 bases). V gave up 5 bases and J gave up 6 bases, with 14 bases separating them. This CDR3 is built from 14 residues. From germline, CDR1 is SGHNT and CDR2 YENEEA. In nucleotides, the CDR3 is TGTGCCAGCAGCCGCCGGGACTCCACCAATGAGCAGTTCTTC. As protein: CASSRRDSTNEQFF. Full variable domain (outside the CDR3, taken from reference TRBV11-3 and TRBJ2-1): EAGVVQSPRYKIIEKKQPVAFWCNPISGHNTLYWYLQNLGQGPELLIRYENEEAVDDSQLPKDRFSAERLKGVDSTLKIQPAELGDSAVYLCASSRRDSTNEQFFGPGTRLTVL.

The chain links TRBV19 to TRBJ2-6; D possibly corresponds to TRBD1 (6 bases). The CDR3 is 16 amino acids. Germline values: CDR1 LNHDA, CDR2 SQIVND (reference sequence). Trimming stripped 5 bases from V and 2 bases from J, with 13 bases between. The chain's CDR3 is CASSAPQGTGANVLTF. Here the CDR3 DNA reads TGTGCCAGTAGTGCCCCACAGGGTACTGGGGCCAACGTCCTGACTTTC.

The genes are TRBV4-1 and TRBJ1-1; the D gene is possibly TRBD1 (6 bases). Trimming stripped 1 base from V and 3 bases from J, with 6 bases between. CDR3 length equals 13 residues. Germline loops: CDR1 MGHRA, CDR2 YSYEKL. CDR3 in DNA: TGCGCCAGCAGCCAAGCAGGGGACACTGAAGCTTTCTTT. This codes for CASSQAGDTEAFF.

J is TRBJ2-3 and V is TRBV1; TRBD2, the D gene given by the table, was not confirmed from the DNA. TRBV1 is classified as a pseudogene. CDR3 length: 18 residues. The CDR3 spells CTSANPAGLAVPCDTQYF. CDR3 nucleotide sequence: TGCACCAGCGCCAACCCAGCCGGACTAGCGGTTCCCTGCGATACGCAGTATTTT.

This chain uses TRBV11-2 with TRBJ2-5, with 7 bases lining up with TRBD1. The J call may be incorrect, as the DNA end agrees better with TRBJ2-7. Germline loops: CDR1 SGHAT, CDR2 FQNNGV. The CDR3 length is 14 residues. The chain's CDR3 is CASSFSTGTYEQYF. The CDR3 region has the DNA TGTGCCAGCAGCTTTTCGACAGGGACCTACGAGCAGTACTTC.